This passage covers 19 T cell receptor beta chains from one sample sequenced in a study of blood T cells in healthy people across ages. Together with a sample-barcoded 5' primer, a J-beta primer mix was included in a second PCR lasting about 7 to 11 cycles. TCRdb passed the 5' RACE reads through MiXCR, listing each CDR3 protein once. The sample has over 1.5 million distinct CDR3 sequences; less than 50% are singletons. Sequenced sample: blood. The source of these receptors is a woman in her 40s in good health.

As to this clonotype: Germline and junction disagree at one end, which may indicate a read error. The chain uses TRBV9 and TRBJ1-2; D remains ambiguous. The length of the CDR3 is 14 residues. In germline, CDR1 is SGDLS, CDR2 YYNGEE. The CDR3, as DNA: TGTGCCAGCAGCGTAGAAACAGAGAACTATAGCTACACCTTC. This gives the protein CASSVETENYSYTF.

V and J are TRBV20-1 and TRBJ2-3; 9 positions match TRBD2. Germline V gene sequence: CDR1 DFQATT, CDR2 SNEGSKA (reference sequence). V lost 5 bases to trimming and J lost 2 bases; unmatched junction nucleotides: 8. This CDR3 spans 15 amino acids. CDR3 residues: CSAHQRGDITDTQYF. The CDR3 DNA follows: TGCAGTGCTCACCAGCGGGGGGACATCACAGATACGCAGTATTTT.

This sequence joins TRBV5-6 and TRBJ2-7; 7 nucleotides match TRBD1. The V gene's germline CDR1 is SGHDT and CDR2 YYEEEE. Trimming cost V 4 bases and J 2 bases; bases outside gene matches: 12. The CDR3 sequence is 16 residues long. CDR3 in DNA: TGTGCCAGCAGCGTCGGGACAGCTACGTTCCCCTACGAGCAGTACTTC. The encoded protein is CASSVGTATFPYEQYF.

This clonotype was picked up a small number of times. The chain uses TRBV7-2 and TRBJ2-7, with a possible D match to TRBD1 (6 bases). The CDR3 runs to 15 residues. Trimming shortened V by 6 bases and J by 6 bases, and 21 bases separated the two germline ends. Germline V gene lookup returns CDR1 SGHTA and CDR2 FQGNSA. CDR3 protein: CASRHDTGYSSEQYF. CDR3 bases: TGTGCCAGCAGACACGACACAGGGTATAGCTCCGAGCAGTACTTC.

The genes are TRBV5-1 and TRBJ2-5; 9 bases align to TRBD1. V shed 2 bases and J 1 base; nucleotides not matched to a gene: 6. In germline, CDR1 is SGHRS, CDR2 YFSETQ. The CDR3 length is 16 residues. The CDR3 bases are TGCGCCAGCAGCTTAGGGGGGACAGGGCCCCAAGAGACCCAGTACTTC. Amino acids: CASSLGGTGPQETQYF.

The V call is TRBV7-2, the J call TRBJ2-1; TRBD2 matches 7 bases. CDR1 and CDR2 (germline): SGHTA, FQGNSA. V lost 7 bases, J lost 5 bases, and 11 bases stayed unmatched. The CDR3 has 15 residues. The CDR3 loop reads CASTNFGGTHNEQFF. The CDR3 region has the DNA TGTGCCAGCACAAACTTCGGGGGGACGCACAATGAGCAGTTCTTC.

This clonotype was detected a few times. The gene calls are TRBV5-1 and TRBJ2-6, with TRBD1 identical over 8 bases. CDR1 SGHRS and CDR2 YFSETQ come from the germline V gene. CDR3 length: 14 residues. The J segment lost 10 bases and the V segment lost 4 bases, leaving 7 bases of the junction unmatched. The CDR3 spells CASSPDRGVNVLTF. The CDR3 DNA follows: TGCGCCAGCAGCCCCGACAGGGGAGTTAACGTCCTGACTTTC.

The chain combines TRBV3-1 with TRBJ1-1, with TRBD1 matching 7 bases. V gave up 4 bases and J gave up 6 bases; unmatched junction bases: 8. Germline-derived CDR1 and CDR2 are LGHDT and YNNKEL (reference sequence). CDR3 size: 14 residues. CDR3: CASSRLQGMAEAFF. CDR3 nucleotide sequence: TGTGCCAGCAGCCGGTTACAGGGGATGGCTGAAGCTTTCTTT.

The chain has TRBV6-5 and TRBJ1-2, with a possible D match to TRBD1 (5 bases). The germline CDR1 and CDR2 sequences are MNHEY and SVGAGI. Trimming shortened V by 3 bases and J by 6 bases, and 14 bases separated the two germline ends. The CDR3 has 14 amino acids. DNA for the CDR3: TGTGCCAGCAGTTATAAGTTTCGGGGCCATGGCTACACCTTC. The encoded protein is CASSYKFRGHGYTF.

The CDR3 DNA follows: TGTGCCAGCAGCTTAGGGCATAGGAACAAAGGGGAGACCCAGTACTTC. Translating it yields CASSLGHRNKGETQYF. The V gene is TRBV7-2, the J gene TRBJ2-5, with no clear D. V lost 1 base and J 5 bases, leaving 17 bases between the germline ends. This CDR3 has 16 amino acids. Germline V gene data show CDR1 as SGHTA and CDR2 as FQGNSA.

The genes are TRBV7-9 and TRBJ1-2, with D possibly matching TRBD1 (5 bases). V shed 0 bases and J shed 8 bases, with 13 bases lying between them. The CDR3 contains 14 residues. Germline V CDR1 and CDR2: SEHNR, FQNEAQ (reference sequence). CDR3 residues: CASSLAQGTGGYTF. The CDR3 DNA follows: TGTGCCAGCAGCTTAGCTCAGGGAACGGGCGGCTACACCTTC.

V gene TRBV20-1 combines with J gene TRBJ1-5; no clear D. This CDR3 is 13 amino acids long. Trimming took 3 bases from V and 3 from J, leaving 9 bases between them. Germline values: CDR1 DFQATT, CDR2 SNEGSKA (reference sequence). The CDR3 sequence is CSASTDHNQPQHF. DNA of the CDR3: TGCAGTGCTAGTACGGACCACAATCAGCCCCAGCATTTT.

This clonotype has a handful of counts. The genes are TRBV5-1 and TRBJ1-2; D is unresolved. Germline values: CDR1 SGHRS, CDR2 YFSETQ. The CDR3 covers 14 residues. The V end lost 2 bases, the J end lost 8 bases, and 16 bases lay between the germline ends. The CDR3 region is CASSLGPGAGGYTF. DNA for the CDR3: TGCGCCAGCAGCTTAGGACCAGGAGCGGGCGGCTACACCTTC.

V is TRBV2 and J is TRBJ2-1, with D perhaps TRBD2 (5 bases). Germline V gene lookup returns CDR1 SNHLY and CDR2 FYNNEI. The CDR3 consists of 16 residues. This CDR3 reads CAYRGMGGLSYNEQFF. The CDR3 nucleotides are TGTGCTTACCGTGGGATGGGCGGACTCTCCTACAATGAGCAGTTCTTC.

The chain links TRBV27 to TRBJ2-3, with 13 nucleotides matching TRBD2. V was clipped by 7 bases and J by 0 bases; unmatched bases: 13. Germline V gene sequence: CDR1 MNHEY, CDR2 SMNVEV (reference sequence). CDR3 length equals 19 residues. Here the CDR3 DNA reads TGTGCCAGCACGGAAAGGGGCTGGGGACTAGCGGGGAGCACAGATACGCAGTATTTT. Translating it yields CASTERGWGLAGSTDTQYF.

The chain links TRBV29-1 to TRBJ2-7, with D perhaps matching TRBD1 (5 bases). Looked up from germline, CDR1 is SQVTM and CDR2 is ANQGSEA. The germline V and J ends were trimmed by 2 bases and 3 bases, with 11 bases remaining between them. CDR3 length equals 13 residues. The CDR3 bases are TGCAGCGTTGAAACAGACAGAAACTACGAGCAGTACTTC. The encoded protein is CSVETDRNYEQYF.

The genes are TRBV7-2 and TRBJ2-3; D is uncertain. This CDR3 has 14 amino acids. Germline loops: CDR1 SGHTA, CDR2 FQGNSA. With 5 bases removed from V and 0 bases from J, the gap between germline ends came to 9 bases. CDR3 amino acids: CASSPHISTDTQYF. The CDR3 nucleotides are TGTGCCAGCAGCCCCCACATAAGCACAGATACGCAGTATTTT. Supplemented by reference TRBV7-2 and TRBJ2-3, the full variable domain reads GAGVSQSPSNKVTEKGKDVELRCDPISGHTALYWYRQSLGQGLEFLIYFQGNSAPDKSGLPSDRFSAERTGGSVSTLTIQRTQQEDSAVYLCASSPHISTDTQYFGPGTRLTVL.

The V gene is TRBV6-6, the J gene TRBJ1-1; perhaps TRBD1 as D (5 bases). CDR1 is MNHNY and CDR2 is SVGAGI in the germline V gene (reference sequence). The CDR3 spans 13 residues. V was shortened by 7 bases and J by 1 base, with 10 bases between the two germline ends. CDR3 in amino acids: CASKGVGNTEAFF. CDR3 in DNA: TGTGCCAGCAAAGGGGTTGGGAACACTGAAGCTTTCTTT.

This clonotype was seen a few times. This chain uses TRBV29-1 with TRBJ2-5; possibly TRBD1 for D (6 bases). The CDR3 extends over 12 amino acids. Germline V gene data show CDR1 as SQVTM and CDR2 as ANQGSEA. Deletions cut 6 bases from V and 4 bases from J, with 12 bases between. In DNA form, the CDR3 reads TGCAGCGTCCGTATAGGGGGAGAGACCCAGTACTTC. This sequence encodes CSVRIGGETQYF.